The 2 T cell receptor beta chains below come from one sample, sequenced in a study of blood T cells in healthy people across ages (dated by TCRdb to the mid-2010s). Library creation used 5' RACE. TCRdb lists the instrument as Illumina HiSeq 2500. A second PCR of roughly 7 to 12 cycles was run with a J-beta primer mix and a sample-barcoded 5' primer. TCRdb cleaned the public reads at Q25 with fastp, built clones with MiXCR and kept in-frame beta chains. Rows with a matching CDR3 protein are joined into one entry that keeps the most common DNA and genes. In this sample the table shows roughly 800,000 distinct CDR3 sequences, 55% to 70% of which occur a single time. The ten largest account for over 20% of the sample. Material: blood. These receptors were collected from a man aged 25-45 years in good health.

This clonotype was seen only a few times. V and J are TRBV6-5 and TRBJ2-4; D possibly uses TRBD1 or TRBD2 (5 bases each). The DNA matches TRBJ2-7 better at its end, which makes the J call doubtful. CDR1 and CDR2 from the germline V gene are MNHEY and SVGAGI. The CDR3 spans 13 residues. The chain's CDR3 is CASSPTRGYEQYF. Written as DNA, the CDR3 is TGTGCCAGCAGCCCCACTAGGGGCTACGAGCAGTACTTC.

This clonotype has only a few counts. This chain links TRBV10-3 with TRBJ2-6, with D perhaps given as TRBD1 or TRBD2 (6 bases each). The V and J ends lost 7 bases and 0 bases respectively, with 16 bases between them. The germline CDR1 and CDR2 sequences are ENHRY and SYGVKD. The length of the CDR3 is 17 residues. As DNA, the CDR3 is TGTGCCATCACCGGGGGCTACCCTTTCTCTGGGGCCAACGTCCTGACTTTC. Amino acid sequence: CAITGGYPFSGANVLTF.